This T cell receptor beta chain originates from a study of T cell responses to AZD1222 COVID-19 vaccine. This clone was recorded once. Antigen: not known. Germline assignment: CDR1 MNHEY and CDR2 SVGAGI. The CDR3 extends over 14 amino acids. Trimming left V 5 bases short and J 6 bases short, with 14 bases between. Study findings and constraints: Donors were mostly white British, more females; clonal diversity possibly underestimated. In all cases, repertoires were sampled only after the peak T cell response.

Method: immunoSEQ multiplex PCR; TCRdb's copy keeps in-frame clones and lacks some. The data contain roughly 110,000 clones, approximately 90% of them singletons. The study pooled second doses at about 4 or about 12 weeks. The receptor's source is an adult who received the AZD1222 COVID-19 vaccine. The chain has TRBV6-5 and TRBJ1-3, with D perhaps TRBD1 (5 bases). The sample here was peripheral blood, taken 28 days after the second AZD1222 dose. CDR3: CASSPRGLENTIYF. The DNA for the CDR3 is TGTGCCAGCAGTCCGCGGGGGTTGGAAAACACCATATATTTT.